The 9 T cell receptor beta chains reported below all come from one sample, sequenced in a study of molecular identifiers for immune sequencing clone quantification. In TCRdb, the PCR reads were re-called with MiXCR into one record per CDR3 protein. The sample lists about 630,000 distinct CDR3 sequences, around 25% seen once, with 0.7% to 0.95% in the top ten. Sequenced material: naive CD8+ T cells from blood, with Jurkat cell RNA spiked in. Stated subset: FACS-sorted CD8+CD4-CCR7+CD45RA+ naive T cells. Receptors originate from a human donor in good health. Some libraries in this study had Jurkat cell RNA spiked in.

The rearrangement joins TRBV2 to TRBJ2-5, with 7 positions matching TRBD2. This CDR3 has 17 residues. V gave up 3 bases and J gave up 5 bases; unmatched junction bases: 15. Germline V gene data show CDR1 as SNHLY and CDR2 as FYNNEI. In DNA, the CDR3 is TGTGCCAGCAGTGACCTGCCCGGGACTACCTTGCGGGAGACCCAGTACTTC. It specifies CASSDLPGTTLRETQYF. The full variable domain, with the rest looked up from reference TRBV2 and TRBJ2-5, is EPEVTQTPSHQVTQMGQEVILRCVPISNHLYFYWYRQILGQKVEFLVSFYNNEISEKSEIFDDQFSVERPDGSNFTLKIRSTKLEDSAMYFCASSDLPGTTLRETQYFGPGTRLLVL.

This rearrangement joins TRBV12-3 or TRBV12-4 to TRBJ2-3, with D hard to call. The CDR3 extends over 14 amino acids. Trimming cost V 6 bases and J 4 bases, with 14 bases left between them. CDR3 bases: TGTGCCAGCAGATCCCCAGACGCCCCAGATACGCAGTATTTT. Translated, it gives CASRSPDAPDTQYF.

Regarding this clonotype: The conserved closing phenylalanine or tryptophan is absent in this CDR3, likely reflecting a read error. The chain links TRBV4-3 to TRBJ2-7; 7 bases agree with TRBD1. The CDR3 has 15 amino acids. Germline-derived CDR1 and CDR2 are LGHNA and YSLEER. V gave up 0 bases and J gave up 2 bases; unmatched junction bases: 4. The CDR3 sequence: CASSQDRGTAYEQYL. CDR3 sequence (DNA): TGCGCCAGCAGCCAAGACCGAGGGACAGCCTACGAGCAGTACCTC.

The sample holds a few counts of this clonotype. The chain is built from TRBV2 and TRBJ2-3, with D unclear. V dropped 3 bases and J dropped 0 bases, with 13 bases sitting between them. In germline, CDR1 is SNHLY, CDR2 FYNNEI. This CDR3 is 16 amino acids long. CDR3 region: CASSEGWGSSTDTQYF. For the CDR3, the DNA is TGTGCCAGCAGTGAGGGGTGGGGTTCTAGCACAGATACGCAGTATTTT.

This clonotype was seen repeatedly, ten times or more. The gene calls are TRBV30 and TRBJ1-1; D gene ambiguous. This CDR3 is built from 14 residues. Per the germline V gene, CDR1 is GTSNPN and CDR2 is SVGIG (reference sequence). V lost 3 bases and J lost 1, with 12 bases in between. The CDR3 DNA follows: TGTGCCTGGAGGACTGACGGCCAGAACACTGAAGCTTTCTTT. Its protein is CAWRTDGQNTEAFF.

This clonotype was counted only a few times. The CDR3 region is CASSQIGLAGLGNEQFF. DNA for the CDR3: TGCGCCAGCAGCCAAATAGGACTAGCGGGACTAGGGAATGAGCAGTTCTTC. This chain joins TRBV4-3 and TRBJ2-1; 12 bases are shared with TRBD2. There are 17 residues in the CDR3. V lost 2 bases, J lost 7 bases, and 9 bases stayed unmatched. CDR1 and CDR2 (germline): LGHNA, YSLEER.

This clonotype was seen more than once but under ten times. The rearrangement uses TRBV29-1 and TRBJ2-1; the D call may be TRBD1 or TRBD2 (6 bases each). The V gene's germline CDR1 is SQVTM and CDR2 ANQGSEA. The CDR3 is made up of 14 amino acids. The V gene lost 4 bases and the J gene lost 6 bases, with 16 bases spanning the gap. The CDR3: CSVVGGGGVNEQFF. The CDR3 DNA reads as TGCAGCGTTGTCGGGGGCGGAGGGGTCAATGAGCAGTTCTTC.

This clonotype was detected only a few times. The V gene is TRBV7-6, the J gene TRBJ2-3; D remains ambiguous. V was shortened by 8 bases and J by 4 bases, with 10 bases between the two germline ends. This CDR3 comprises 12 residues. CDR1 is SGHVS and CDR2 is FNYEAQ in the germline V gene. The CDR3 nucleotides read TGTGCCAGCGGCCTCCGTGCAGATACGCAGTATTTT. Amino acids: CASGLRADTQYF.

The CDR3, as DNA: TGTGCCAGCAGTTTCCTAGACAGCTACGAGCAGTACTTC. This codes for CASSFLDSYEQYF. The chain links TRBV27 to TRBJ2-7, with D tentatively TRBD1 (5 bases). Germline V CDR1 and CDR2: MNHEY, SMNVEV (reference sequence). The CDR3 has 13 amino acids. With 3 bases removed from V and 3 bases from J, the gap between germline ends came to 9 bases.